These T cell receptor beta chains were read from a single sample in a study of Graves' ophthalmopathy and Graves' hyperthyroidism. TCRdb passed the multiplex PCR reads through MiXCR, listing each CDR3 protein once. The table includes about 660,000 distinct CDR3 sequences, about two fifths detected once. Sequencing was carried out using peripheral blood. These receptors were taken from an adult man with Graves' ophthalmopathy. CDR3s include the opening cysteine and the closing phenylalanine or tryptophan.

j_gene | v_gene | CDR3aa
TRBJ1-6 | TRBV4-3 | CASSQVGRGSYNSPLHF
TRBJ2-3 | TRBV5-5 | CASSLDSATDTQYF
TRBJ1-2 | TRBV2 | CASSVDRGFGYTF
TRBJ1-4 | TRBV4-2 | CASSRGEVATNEKLFF
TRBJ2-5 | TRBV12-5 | CASGLATGQETQYF
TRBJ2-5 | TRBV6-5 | CASRDRPQETQYF
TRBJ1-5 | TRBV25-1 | CASGQGGGNRPRHF
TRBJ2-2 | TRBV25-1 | CASSEPLPPRGGNTGELFF
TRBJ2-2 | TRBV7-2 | CASSRRGRGTYTGELFF
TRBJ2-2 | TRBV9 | CASSRGPNRFNTGELFF
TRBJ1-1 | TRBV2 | CASKGTGNTEAFF
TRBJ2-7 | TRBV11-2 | CASSPNGAVYYEQYF
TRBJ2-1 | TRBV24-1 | CATSDAGTGVNEQFF
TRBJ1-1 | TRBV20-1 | CSAGDREAFF
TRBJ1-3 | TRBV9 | CASSVDRSREETIYF
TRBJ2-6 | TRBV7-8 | CASSEGLGRPSGANVLTF
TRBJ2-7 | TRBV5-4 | CASGDRGSYEQYF
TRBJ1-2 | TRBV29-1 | CSGGDSYTF
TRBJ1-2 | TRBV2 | CASSRDRGSYTF
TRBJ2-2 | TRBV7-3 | CASSLTGDRVITGELFF
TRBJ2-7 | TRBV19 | CASEDRAGYEQYF
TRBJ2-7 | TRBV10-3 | CAIRSSQGVHEQYF
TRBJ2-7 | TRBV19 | CASRASGLSYEQYF
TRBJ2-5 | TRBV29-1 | CSGQGRETQYF
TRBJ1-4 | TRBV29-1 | CSLTGSKSEKLFF
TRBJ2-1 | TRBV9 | CASSVTAGRNNEQFF
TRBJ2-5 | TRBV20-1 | CSANRDGGLQETQYF
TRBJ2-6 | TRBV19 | CASSTHDRAGANVLTF
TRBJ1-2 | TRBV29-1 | CSLIQGNTGYTF
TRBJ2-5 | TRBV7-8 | CASSLGVGAETQYF
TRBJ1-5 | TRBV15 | CATSGDGDQPQHF
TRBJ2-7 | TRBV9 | CASSLGGVDEQYF
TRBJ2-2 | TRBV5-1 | CASNQPSGTTSTGELFF
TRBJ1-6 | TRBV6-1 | CASSFQSSYNSPLHF
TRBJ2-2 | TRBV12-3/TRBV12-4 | CASSTGTGKSGELFF
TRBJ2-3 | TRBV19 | CASSILLGGTDTQYF
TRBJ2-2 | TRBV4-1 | CASSHPGLRELFF
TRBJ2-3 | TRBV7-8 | CASSLKTVHTDTQYF
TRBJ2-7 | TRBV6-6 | CASTHDTGHEQYF
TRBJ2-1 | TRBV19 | CASSSGRDPYNEQFF
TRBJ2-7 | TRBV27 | CASRGVSEQYF
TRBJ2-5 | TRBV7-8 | CASSQAQTGGTGRTQYF
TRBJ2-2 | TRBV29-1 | CSLGQGNTGELFF
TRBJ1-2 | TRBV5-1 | CASSLGFPNYGYTF
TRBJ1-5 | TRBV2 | CASSGGREAEPQHF
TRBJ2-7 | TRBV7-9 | CASSWGTATYEQYF
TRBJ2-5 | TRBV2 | CAGGRARETQYF
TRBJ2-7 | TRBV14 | CASSPSGGREQYF
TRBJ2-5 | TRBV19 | CASSIGGGIETQYF
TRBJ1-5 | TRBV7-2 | CASSRKTGGLNQPQHF
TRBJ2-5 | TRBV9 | CASSVVAGEGETQYF
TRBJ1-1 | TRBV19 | CASRGSGNTEAFF
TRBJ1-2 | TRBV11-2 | CASSSSPGNYGYTF
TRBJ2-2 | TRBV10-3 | CAIRTGSINTGELFF
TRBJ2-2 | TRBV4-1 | CASSQVYVPKTGRNTGELFF